The T cell receptor (beta chain) described here comes from a study of graft-versus-host responses after intestinal transplantation. Study-level background: Anti-thymocyte globulin served as induction for all recipients, who then took tacrolimus and steroids for two to three years. Findings of the study overall: Ileal or blood samples showed some GvH clones first, and such clones were also found in recipient marrow. Maximum circulating GvH clone levels tracked with early post-transplant HvG decreases.

Per germline, CDR1 LNHDA and CDR2 SQIVND (reference sequence). This CDR3 region has 17 residues. V dropped 6 bases and J dropped 0; count of bases not matched to a gene: 10. This clone is a singleton in its sample. Antigen unknown. Method: immunoSEQ multiplex PCR; TCRdb's copy keeps in-frame clones and lacks some. The sample consists of about 88,000 clones, 75% to 95% of them appearing once. Sequencing was performed on unstimulated CD4+ T cells sorted from spleen or lymph node cells, taken before transplant. The chain recombines TRBV19 with TRBJ2-3, with TRBD2 identical over 9 bases. The TCR was taken from a human donor who was the organ donor for an intestinal transplant. The CDR3 DNA is TGTGCCAGTAGAGACGGGGGTAGCGGGAGAAGCACAGATACGCAGTATTTT. Residues: CASRDGGSGRSTDTQYF.